This T cell receptor beta chain was identified in a study of blood T cell repertoires in COVID-19. Whole-study context: COVID-19 samples from acute and convalescent phases originated in the United States, Italy and Spain. Sources were T cells, B-cell-depleted T cells, or PBMCs; the material itself was cDNA or gDNA.

Under the authors' procedure: Amplification of reference gene primers was used by the study to estimate nucleated cell counts. Assay: immunoSEQ multiplex PCR; the TCRdb copy retains only in-frame clones and omits some. From that table come the V and J calls and clone size; the DNA was used to work out D and trimming. The sample gives 30,000 to 35,000 clones, 85% of which show up once; more than 14% is in the top ten. The sequence was obtained from a human donor with acute or convalescent COVID-19. The donor label of this sample is uncertain. The source material was peripheral blood.

CDR3 nucleotide sequence: TGTGCCAGCTCACCTAACACCGTGACAGGGGCTGGCGGGGAGCTGTTTTTT. It is translated as CASSPNTVTGAGGELFF. The genes are TRBV18 and TRBJ2-2; 8 positions agree with TRBD1. Trimming took 3 bases from V and 7 from J; bases not matched to a gene: 13. CDR1 and CDR2 (germline): KGHSH, LQKENI. The CDR3 totals 17 residues.